The rows below give T cell receptor beta chains drawn from one sample of a study of blood T cells in healthy people across ages. TCRdb analysed the 5' RACE reads with MiXCR anew, one entry per CDR3 protein. The repertoire holds 800,000 or so distinct CDR3 sequences, with around 25% as singletons. These sequences were also reported in another study, on T cells of mothers and their children.

Material: blood. These receptors all come from a boy aged 10-17 years in good health. The CDR3 runs from the conserved cysteine through the conserved F or W. The D gene is left open where the match is weak. Some rows mark clone size as missing; the rest say once, few, many or name a class of expanded clone.

TRBV6-2/TRBV6-3	.	TRBJ2-5	few	CASSALPGGETQYF	TGTGCCAGCAGCGCCCTTCCCGGGGGAGAGACCCAGTACTTC
TRBV28	TRBD2	TRBJ2-3	.	CASSLYILAGGPTDTQYF	TGTGCCAGCAGTTTATATATACTAGCGGGAGGGCCGACAGATACGCAGTATTTT
TRBV27	TRBD1	TRBJ2-7	.	CASRRDRASYEQYF	TGTGCCAGCAGACGAGACAGGGCATCCTACGAGCAGTACTTC
TRBV25-1	TRBD2	TRBJ2-1	.	CASGSGSGEQFF	TGTGCCAGCGGTAGCGGGAGTGGTGAGCAGTTCTTC
TRBV27	.	TRBJ2-5	few	CASSQEGAGFEETQYF	TGTGCCAGCAGTCAAGAAGGGGCGGGGTTTGAAGAGACCCAGTACTTC
TRBV18	.	TRBJ2-1	few	CASSPSHQAWGHNEQFF	TGTGCCAGCTCACCATCGCACCAGGCGTGGGGCCACAATGAGCAGTTCTTC
TRBV7-2	TRBD1	TRBJ2-5	few	CASSSQGAFVETQYF	TGTGCCAGCAGCTCACAGGGGGCGTTTGTGGAGACCCAGTACTTC
TRBV7-9	TRBD1	TRBJ1-5	.	CASSARDRGTDTQHF	TGTGCCAGCAGCGCCCGGGACAGGGGGACAGATACGCAGCATTTT
TRBV28	TRBD2	TRBJ2-1	few	CASRRLAAEQFF	TGTGCCAGCAGGAGACTAGCGGCTGAGCAGTTCTTC
TRBV6-2/TRBV6-3	TRBD2	TRBJ2-5	few	CASSYTYGTGGRRQETQYF	TGTGCCAGCAGTTATACTTATGGGACTGGCGGGAGGCGTCAAGAGACCCAGTACTTC
TRBV12-3/TRBV12-4	.	TRBJ1-6	.	CASSFEPPQNSPLHF	TGTGCCAGCAGTTTTGAGCCGCCTCAGAATTCACCCCTCCACTTT
TRBV6-1	TRBD2	TRBJ2-1	.	CASSEFSGSGQFF	TGTGCCAGCAGTGAATTTAGCGGGTCGGGGCAGTTCTTC
TRBV20-1	TRBD1	TRBJ2-5	.	CSALGQGRWETQYF	TGCAGTGCCCTCGGACAGGGGCGATGGGAGACCCAGTACTTC
TRBV20-1	.	TRBJ2-1	.	CSVFADREQFF	TGCAGTGTTTTCGCAGACAGGGAGCAGTTCTTC
TRBV11-2	.	TRBJ1-5	.	CASSLILGQPQHF	TGTGCCAGCAGCTTAATCCTGGGTCAGCCCCAGCATTTT
TRBV7-9	TRBD1	TRBJ2-4	few	CASSSTGDKNIQYF	TGTGCCAGCAGCTCGACAGGGGACAAAAACATTCAGTACTTC
TRBV28	.	TRBJ2-7	few	CASVARMRSKQYF	TGTGCCAGCGTAGCACGGATGCGATCTAAGCAGTACTTC
TRBV27	.	TRBJ2-5	.	CASSYTGYQETQYF	TGTGCCAGCAGTTATACAGGGTACCAAGAGACCCAGTACTTC
TRBV7-2	TRBD2	TRBJ2-7	few	CASSLYGRGAEQYF	TGTGCCAGCAGCTTATACGGGAGGGGGGCCGAGCAGTACTTC
TRBV18	.	TRBJ2-5	.	CASSPTSSPETQYF	TGTGCCAGCTCACCCACCTCAAGCCCCGAGACCCAGTACTTC
TRBV29-1	.	TRBJ2-3	.	CSVGSSSTQYF	TGCAGCGTTGGATCGTCTAGTACGCAGTATTTT
TRBV7-9	.	TRBJ2-7	few	CASSTPMGYEQYF	TGTGCCAGCAGCACCCCTATGGGTTACGAGCAGTACTTC
TRBV28	TRBD2	TRBJ2-1	few	CASSFLVAGINEQFF	TGTGCCAGCAGTTTTCTAGTAGCGGGGATCAATGAGCAGTTCTTC
TRBV6-6	.	TRBJ2-7	.	CASSYSDLSYEQYF	TGTGCCAGCAGTTACTCTGACCTCTCCTACGAGCAGTACTTC
TRBV11-2	.	TRBJ2-6	few	CASSQGGVSGANVLTF	TGTGCCAGCAGCCAGGGGGGGGTCTCTGGGGCCAACGTCCTGACTTTC
TRBV4-3	.	TRBJ1-1	.	CASSQVTGNTEAFF	TGCGCCAGCAGCCAAGTTACGGGGAACACTGAAGCTTTCTTT
TRBV7-9	.	TRBJ1-4	.	CASSLGEGEKLFF	TGTGCCAGCAGCTTAGGGGAAGGCGAAAAACTGTTTTTT
TRBV19	.	TRBJ2-5	.	CASSMASGSGETQYF	TGTGCCAGTAGTATGGCGTCGGGGTCTGGAGAGACCCAGTACTTC
TRBV6-2/TRBV6-3	.	TRBJ2-7	.	CASSYGNLYEQYF	TGTGCCAGCAGTTACGGAAACCTTTACGAGCAGTACTTC
TRBV7-2	TRBD1	TRBJ2-7	.	CASSYGTGRTYEQYF	TGTGCCAGCAGCTACGGGACAGGGCGTACCTACGAGCAGTACTTC
TRBV6-5	.	TRBJ2-5	many	CASSYVGGQETQYF	TGTGCCAGCAGTTACGTTGGCGGACAAGAGACCCAGTACTTC
TRBV7-2	.	TRBJ2-3	.	CASSWAESSTDTQYF	TGTGCCAGCAGCTGGGCCGAATCTAGCACAGATACGCAGTATTTT
TRBV28	.	TRBJ1-2	many	CASSLAGANYGYTF	TGTGCCAGCAGTTTGGCGGGGGCAAACTATGGCTACACCTTC
TRBV7-9	TRBD1	TRBJ2-5	.	CASSLSTGLETQYF	TGTGCCAGCAGCCTTTCGACAGGGCTCGAGACCCAGTACTTC
TRBV28	.	TRBJ2-7	.	CASSPRLGALGEQYF	TGTGCCAGCAGTCCGCGGTTGGGGGCGCTGGGGGAGCAGTACTTC
TRBV4-3	.	TRBJ2-1	.	CASSPNRVGEQFF	TGCGCCAGCAGCCCGAACAGGGTAGGAGAGCAGTTCTTC
TRBV20-1	TRBD2	TRBJ2-3	many	CSALPLILREDDTDTQYF	TGCAGTGCCCTTCCCCTCATTTTGCGGGAGGACGACACAGATACGCAGTATTTT
TRBV20-1	.	TRBJ2-5	.	CSADPRGRAETQYF	TGCAGTGCTGACCCGCGGGGGCGGGCGGAGACCCAGTACTTC
TRBV19	.	TRBJ1-1	few	CATRRGGMDNEAFF	TGTGCCACGAGACGAGGGGGAATGGATAATGAAGCTTTCTTT
TRBV25-1	TRBD2	TRBJ2-5	few	CASRGSSGGSQETQYF	TGTGCCAGCAGGGGGAGTAGCGGGGGATCCCAAGAGACCCAGTACTTC
TRBV6-4	.	TRBJ2-2	many	CASSEGNTGELFF	TGTGCCAGCAGTGAGGGGAACACCGGGGAGCTGTTTTTT
TRBV2	.	TRBJ1-2	.	CASIPFGDYGYTF	TGTGCCAGCATCCCCTTCGGGGACTATGGCTACACCTTC
TRBV20-1	.	TRBJ2-7	.	CSANRQYEQYF	TGCAGTGCTAACCGACAGTACGAGCAGTACTTC
TRBV20-1	.	TRBJ1-2	few	CSASPTYGYTF	TGCAGTGCTAGCCCTACTTATGGCTACACCTTC
TRBV4-3	TRBD2	TRBJ2-3	few	CASSQRGEREGDTQYF	TGCGCCAGCAGCCAAAGGGGGGAGCGGGAGGGAGATACGCAGTATTTT
TRBV7-8	TRBD1	TRBJ2-7	many	CASSPMTGGLGSYEQYF	TGTGCCAGCAGCCCGATGACAGGGGGTCTTGGGTCCTACGAGCAGTACTTC
TRBV6-6	.	TRBJ1-1	.	CASSYDDRRYYTEAFF	TGTGCCAGCAGTTACGACGACAGGAGATACTACACTGAAGCTTTCTTT
TRBV27	.	TRBJ2-4	.	CASSLSGETGNIQYF	TGTGCCAGCAGTTTATCGGGGGAAACGGGGAACATTCAGTACTTC
TRBV10-3	TRBD1	TRBJ1-2	few	CAITDRGYGYTF	TGTGCCATAACCGACAGGGGGTATGGCTACACCTTC
TRBV6-1	.	TRBJ2-5	.	CASSDLGGPGETQYF	TGTGCCAGCAGTGATCTCGGGGGGCCAGGAGAGACCCAGTACTTC
TRBV5-1	.	TRBJ2-5	.	CASSLAFGTEGSGETQYF	TGCGCCAGCAGCTTGGCGTTCGGGACGGAGGGCTCGGGAGAGACCCAGTACTTC
TRBV15	.	TRBJ1-3	.	CATSRDLLGSGNTIYF	TGTGCCACCAGCAGAGATTTGTTGGGCTCTGGAAACACCATATATTTT
TRBV29-1	.	TRBJ2-7	.	CGVEQNYEQYF	TGCGGCGTTGAACAGAATTACGAGCAGTACTTC